This is a list of T cell receptor beta chains from one sample in a study of T cells in localized non-small cell lung cancer. Assay used: immunoSEQ multiplex PCR; TCRdb lists only in-frame clones, some missing. Counted here are 45,000 to 60,000 clones, 80% to 90% occurring once; the ten biggest clones make up about 5%. The input for sequencing was peripheral blood, taken before any cancer treatment. The receptors come from a woman aged 40-69 years with stage I lung adenocarcinoma. CDR3s include the opening cysteine and the closing phenylalanine or tryptophan. A D gene is named only where the DNA matches it firmly. A clone size is listed for some rows: how often the clone was seen (once, few, many), or a class if it is expanded.

V gene,clone size,D gene,J gene,CDR3 DNA,CDR3 protein
TRBV6-1,-,-,TRBJ2-7,TGTGCCAGCAGTGAAAGGACACCTGGGGAGCAGTACTTC,CASSERTPGEQYF
TRBV5-6,-,TRBD2,TRBJ2-1,TGTGCCAGCAGCCTCGGGGGGGACAATGAGCAGTTCTTC,CASSLGGDNEQFF
TRBV9,-,TRBD2,TRBJ2-7,TGTGCCAGCAGCTTATCCGGGACTAGCGACTACGAGCAGTACTTC,CASSLSGTSDYEQYF
TRBV29-1,-,TRBD1,TRBJ1-1,TGCAGCGCCGACAGGGGGCTCACTGAAGCTTTCTTT,CSADRGLTEAFF
TRBV6-6,once,-,TRBJ2-7,TGTGCCAGCAGGGACACAGGGAGCGAGCAGTACTTC,CASRDTGSEQYF
TRBV9,-,-,TRBJ2-7,TGTGCCAGCAGCCCTAGCCGGGAAACCTACGAGCAGTACTTC,CASSPSRETYEQYF
TRBV14,-,-,TRBJ2-5,TGTGCCAGCAGCCAAGGATGGGGCGCGACTCAAGAGACCCAGTACTTC,CASSQGWGATQETQYF
TRBV4-2,-,-,TRBJ2-7,TGTGCCAGCAGCCCACTTCCAAGGACGGTGGATGGCTCCTACGAGCAGTACTTC,CASSPLPRTVDGSYEQYF
TRBV9,-,-,TRBJ1-5,TGTGCCAGCAGCGTAGGGGGAATGAATCAGCCCCAGCATTTT,CASSVGGMNQPQHF
TRBV10-3,-,TRBD1,TRBJ1-6,TGTGCCATCAGGGGAACCGGGACAGGGCTGAGTGGTTCACCCCTCCACTTT,CAIRGTGTGLSGSPLHF
TRBV5-6,-,TRBD1,TRBJ2-7,TGTGCCAGCACCAAGACAGGGAGCTCCTACGAGCAGTACTTC,CASTKTGSSYEQYF
TRBV30,-,TRBD1,TRBJ1-3,TGTGCCTGGAGTCCCGGGACAGCCGGAAACACCATATATTTT,CAWSPGTAGNTIYF
TRBV5-1,-,-,TRBJ2-1,TGCGCCAGCAGCTTGGACCCGGGACACAATGAGCAGTTCTTC,CASSLDPGHNEQFF
TRBV19,-,-,TRBJ1-1,TGTGCCAGCCGATCTGGGGATCTGAGCACTGAAGCTTTCTTT,CASRSGDLSTEAFF
TRBV11-1,-,-,TRBJ1-1,TGTGCCAGCAGCTTAGCCCCTGTTTTGAACACTGAAGCTTTCTTT,CASSLAPVLNTEAFF
TRBV11-3,-,-,TRBJ2-2,TGTGCCAGCAGCTTAGATTCGGGAAGCATAACCGGGGAGCTGTTTTTT,CASSLDSGSITGELFF
TRBV29-1,-,-,TRBJ2-1,TGCAGCGTCGGACGGGGCTTGGGTAACAATGAGCAGTTCTTC,CSVGRGLGNNEQFF
TRBV6-5,-,-,TRBJ1-2,TGTGCCAGCAGTTGGGCCCCGGGCAGTGGCTACACCTTC,CASSWAPGSGYTF
TRBV7-2,-,-,TRBJ2-7,TGTGCCAGCAGCCGCCGTTTCGACGAGCAGTACTTC,CASSRRFDEQYF
TRBV5-1,-,-,TRBJ2-4,TGCGCCAGCAGCTTTTCATGGGAAGGCGGGAACATTCAGTACTTC,CASSFSWEGGNIQYF
TRBV19,once,TRBD1,TRBJ1-2,TGTGCCAGTAGTATCCCCAGGGGGCTTGGCTATGGCTACACCTTC,CASSIPRGLGYGYTF
TRBV27,-,-,TRBJ2-1,TGTGCCAGCAGTGTCCAAGGGCTCGGTTCGGACAATGAGCAGTTCTTC,CASSVQGLGSDNEQFF
TRBV11-2,once,-,TRBJ2-1,TGTGCCAGCAGCTTTAGCGGTGAGCAGTTCTTC,CASSFSGEQFF
TRBV5-1,-,-,TRBJ1-1,TGCGCCAGCAGCTTGGCCGGGGACATGAACACTGAAGCTTTCTTT,CASSLAGDMNTEAFF
TRBV6-1,-,TRBD1,TRBJ1-2,TGTGCCAGCAGTCTGACAGGGTATGGCTACACCTTC,CASSLTGYGYTF
TRBV2,-,-,TRBJ2-3,TGTGCCAGCAGTGGCTGGCGGGGTCGGGGCACAGATACGCAGTATTTT,CASSGWRGRGTDTQYF
TRBV21-1,-,-,TRBJ1-3,TGTGCCAGCAGCCCCCGGGGGACAGGCTTGGGGAGCTCTGGAAACACCATATATTTT,CASSPRGTGLGSSGNTIYF
TRBV6-1,-,-,TRBJ1-5,TGTGCCAGCAGTGCAAACGTGGGCAATCAGCCCCAGCATTTT,CASSANVGNQPQHF
TRBV7-2,-,TRBD1,TRBJ1-2,TGTGCCAGCAGCTTAGTGAAAGGGGGCGCAGCTAACTATGGCTACACCTTC,CASSLVKGGAANYGYTF
TRBV28,-,-,TRBJ1-4,TGTGCCAGCAGTCCTACGTACCCCGGACCTGGGAAGGATGAAAAACTGTTTTTT,CASSPTYPGPGKDEKLFF
TRBV19,-,-,TRBJ2-6,TGTGCCAGTAGTATAGATCACAGACAGGCTTTCTCTGGGGCCAACGTCCTGACTTTC,CASSIDHRQAFSGANVLTF
TRBV19,-,TRBD2,TRBJ2-5,TGTGCCAGTAGTAACCCTACGGGGGGACAAGAGACCCAGTACTTC,CASSNPTGGQETQYF
TRBV5-5,-,TRBD1,TRBJ1-1,TGTGCCAGCAGCTTCTCCACAGGGGACGGTGAAGCTTTCTTT,CASSFSTGDGEAFF
TRBV11-2,-,TRBD1,TRBJ2-7,TGTGCCAGCAGCCTTAATAAGGGGGCGGAATACGAGCAGTACTTC,CASSLNKGAEYEQYF
TRBV9,-,TRBD1,TRBJ1-2,TGTGCCAGCAGCGTAGGAGTACCGGGGACAGGGGATGGCTACACCTTC,CASSVGVPGTGDGYTF
TRBV21-1,-,-,TRBJ2-3,TGTGCCAGGTTGGACTTAACAGATACGCAGTATTTT,CARLDLTDTQYF
TRBV7-8,-,-,TRBJ1-2,TGTGCCAGCAGCTTATCAGGGATCTCGCTTGGCTACACCTTC,CASSLSGISLGYTF
TRBV20-1,once,-,TRBJ2-5,TGCAGTGCCACCGGGCAAGAGACCCAGTACTTC,CSATGQETQYF
TRBV7-9,-,-,TRBJ1-2,TGTGCCAGCAGGCCTCTTCAGGGATCTGGCTACACCTTC,CASRPLQGSGYTF
TRBV19,-,TRBD2,TRBJ2-5,TGTGCCAGTAGTATATTAGTTTCATTAGCGGGGACCCGGGAGACCCAGTACTTC,CASSILVSLAGTRETQYF
TRBV7-3,-,TRBD1,TRBJ1-1,TGTGCCAGCAGCCCACTCCCGGGACAGGGTGGGAACACTGAAGCTTTCTTT,CASSPLPGQGGNTEAFF